This T cell receptor beta chain was sequenced in a study of shared clonotypes between healthy human individuals. Profiled with immunoSEQ multiplex PCR; TCRdb holds only in-frame clones, not every one. The data hold about 1.1 million clones, with around 78% observed a single time. In the case of this clone: Other nucleotide sequences from this sample produce the same CDR3.

The TCR was taken from a man younger than 35 in good health. Some clones in this sample may be carry-over from other donors' samples. The sample taken for sequencing was memory CD4+ T cells from PBMCs. Subset given: CD45RA-negative fraction.

CDR3 coding DNA: TGTGCCAGAAGCGTTCCGGGACAGGGACTCCAAGAGACCCAGTACTTC. It translates to CARSVPGQGLQETQYF. This chain connects TRBV5-3 to TRBJ2-5; the match to TRBD1 covers 9 bases. TRBV5-3 counts as an open reading frame of uncertain function. The CDR3 totals 16 residues. The J segment lost 1 base and the V segment lost 4 bases, leaving 8 bases of the junction unmatched.